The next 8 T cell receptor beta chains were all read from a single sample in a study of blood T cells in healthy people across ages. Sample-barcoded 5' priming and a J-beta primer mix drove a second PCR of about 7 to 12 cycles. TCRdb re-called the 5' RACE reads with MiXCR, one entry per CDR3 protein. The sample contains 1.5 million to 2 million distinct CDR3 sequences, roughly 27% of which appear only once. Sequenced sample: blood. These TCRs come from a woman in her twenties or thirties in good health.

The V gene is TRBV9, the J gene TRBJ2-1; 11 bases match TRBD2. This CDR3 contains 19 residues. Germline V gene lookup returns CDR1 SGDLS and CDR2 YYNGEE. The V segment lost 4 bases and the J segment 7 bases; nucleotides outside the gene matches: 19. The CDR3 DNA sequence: TGTGCCAGCAGCCCTCACGCAGTCCGTGCTAGCGGGAGGTGGAATGAGCAGTTCTTC. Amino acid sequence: CASSPHAVRASGRWNEQFF.

CDR3 sequence (DNA): TGCGCCAGCAGCTTGGCCGGGACAGGGTCTAGGTATGAGCAGTACTTC. Residues: CASSLAGTGSRYEQYF. This chain links TRBV5-1 with TRBJ2-4, with 9 bases aligning to TRBD1. CDR3 length: 16 amino acids. The trim removed 0 bases at V and 13 bases at J, leaving 14 bases unmatched. CDR1 SGHRS and CDR2 YFSETQ come from the germline V gene.

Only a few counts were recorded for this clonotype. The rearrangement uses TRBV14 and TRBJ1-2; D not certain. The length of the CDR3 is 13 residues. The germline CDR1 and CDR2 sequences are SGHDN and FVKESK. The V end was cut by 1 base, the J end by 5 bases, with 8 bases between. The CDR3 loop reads CASSQVNRYGYTF. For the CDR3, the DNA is TGTGCCAGCAGCCAAGTAAACAGATATGGCTACACCTTC. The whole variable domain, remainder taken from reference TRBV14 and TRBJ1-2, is EAGVTQFPSHSVIEKGQTVTLRCDPISGHDNLYWYRRVMGKEIKFLLHFVKESKQDESGMPNNRFLAERTGGTYSTLKVQPAELEDSGVYFCASSQVNRYGYTFGSGTRLTVV.

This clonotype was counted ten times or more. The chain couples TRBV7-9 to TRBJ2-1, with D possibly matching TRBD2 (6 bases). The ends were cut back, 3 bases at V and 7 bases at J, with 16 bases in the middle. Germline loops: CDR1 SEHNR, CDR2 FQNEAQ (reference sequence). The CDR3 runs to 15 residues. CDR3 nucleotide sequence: TGTGCCAGCAGCTTCCGGGACTCAGGTGGGAATGAGCAGTTCTTC. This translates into CASSFRDSGGNEQFF.

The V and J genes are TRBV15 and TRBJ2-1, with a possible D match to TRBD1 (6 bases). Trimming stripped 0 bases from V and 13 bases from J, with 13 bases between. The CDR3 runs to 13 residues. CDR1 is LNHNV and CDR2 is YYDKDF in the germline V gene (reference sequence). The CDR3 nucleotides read TGTGCCACCAGCAGAGAGGATGGGGGCCCCCAGTTCTTC. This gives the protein CATSREDGGPQFF.

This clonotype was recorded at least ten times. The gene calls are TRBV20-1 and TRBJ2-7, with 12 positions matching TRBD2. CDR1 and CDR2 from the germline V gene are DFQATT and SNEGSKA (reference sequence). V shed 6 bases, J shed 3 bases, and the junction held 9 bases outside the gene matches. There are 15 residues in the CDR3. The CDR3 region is CSARSLTSGSYEQYF. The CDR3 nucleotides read TGCAGTGCCCGGTCGTTGACTAGCGGGAGCTACGAGCAGTACTTC.

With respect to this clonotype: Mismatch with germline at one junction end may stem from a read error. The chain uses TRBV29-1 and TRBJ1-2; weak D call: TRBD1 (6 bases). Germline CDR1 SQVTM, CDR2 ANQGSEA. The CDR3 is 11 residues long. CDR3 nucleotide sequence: TGCAGCGCCTCCGGGGGCTATGGCCACACCTTC. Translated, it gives CSASGGYGHTF.

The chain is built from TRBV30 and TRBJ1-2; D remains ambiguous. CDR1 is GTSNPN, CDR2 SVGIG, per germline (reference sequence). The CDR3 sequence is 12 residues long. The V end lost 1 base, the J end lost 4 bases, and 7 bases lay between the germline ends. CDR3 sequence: CAWSDGVYGYTF. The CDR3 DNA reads TGTGCCTGGAGTGACGGCGTCTATGGCTACACCTTC.